The 28 T cell receptor beta chains reported below all come from one sample, sequenced in a study of T cell responses to AZD1222 COVID-19 vaccine. Some clones are missing from TCRdb's copy, which holds only in-frame ones; the method was immunoSEQ multiplex PCR. The sample carries more than 120,000 clones, roughly 91% recorded once. Sequenced material: peripheral blood, taken on day 0 of AZD1222 vaccination. The receptors shown here come from an adult in good health.

The chain employs TRBV2 and TRBJ2-1; TRBD2 agrees at 7 bases. Germline assignment: CDR1 SNHLY and CDR2 FYNNEI. The CDR3 consists of 13 residues. The V segment lost 6 bases and the J segment 8 bases; nucleotides outside the gene matches: 7. CDR3 amino acids: CASREWGGYEQFF. The CDR3 DNA is TGTGCCAGCAGGGAGTGGGGGGGGTATGAGCAGTTCTTC.

V is TRBV5-5 and J is TRBJ1-4; TRBD1 matches 9 bases. Germline CDR1 reads SGHKS; CDR2 reads YYEKEE (reference sequence). Trimming at V came to 0 bases and at J to 8 bases, leaving 8 bases not matched to a gene. This CDR3 comprises 16 residues. The CDR3 loop is CASSLDTGTGPEKLFF. CDR3 coding DNA: TGTGCCAGCAGCTTGGATACCGGGACAGGGCCCGAAAAACTGTTTTTT.

The chain uses TRBV30 and TRBJ2-7; a weak D match, TRBD1 (6 bases). Trimming pared 3 bases from V and 3 bases from J, leaving 15 bases between. Per the germline V gene, CDR1 is GTSNPN and CDR2 is SVGIG (reference sequence). The CDR3 has 14 amino acids. CDR3 residues: CAWRIAQGYYEQYF. CDR3 DNA sequence: TGTGCCTGGAGGATCGCCCAGGGGTACTACGAGCAGTACTTC.

The chain employs TRBV4-1 and TRBJ1-3; 10 positions match TRBD1. J lost 4 bases, V lost 0 bases, and 6 bases had no gene match. Looked up from germline, CDR1 is MGHRA and CDR2 is YSYEKL. The CDR3 has 17 residues. The CDR3 region is CASSQDTGQGGGNTIYF. The CDR3 nucleotides read TGCGCCAGCAGCCAAGATACAGGACAGGGGGGCGGAAACACCATATATTTT.

Only one count was recorded for this clone. This chain joins TRBV12-3 or TRBV12-4 and TRBJ2-5; D unresolved. This CDR3 has 13 residues. The V end lost 3 bases, the J end lost 0 bases, and 5 bases lay between the germline ends. The CDR3 protein is CASSFGNQETQYF. CDR3 bases: TGTGCCAGCAGTTTTGGGAACCAAGAGACCCAGTACTTC.

The V gene is TRBV7-2, the J gene TRBJ2-7; possible D gene TRBD1, 6 bases. The germline gives CDR1 SGHTA, CDR2 FQGNSA. Trimming shortened V by 4 bases and J by 4 bases, and 17 bases separated the two germline ends. The CDR3 is 15 residues long. CDR3 protein: CASSSDRYMIYEQYF. Here the CDR3 DNA reads TGTGCCAGCAGCTCAGACAGGTATATGATATACGAGCAGTACTTC.

V usage is TRBV24-1 and J usage is TRBJ1-4; D not resolved. In germline, CDR1 is KGHDR, CDR2 SFDVKD. Trimming cost V 1 base and J 5 bases, with 19 bases left between them. CDR3 length: 18 residues. CDR3: CATSDFGVREYSNEKLFF. The CDR3 DNA is TGTGCCACCAGTGATTTCGGGGTAAGGGAGTACAGCAATGAAAAACTGTTTTTT.

The chain recombines TRBV7-2 with TRBJ2-7; D is perhaps TRBD1 (5 bases). The CDR3 is 16 amino acids. CDR1 and CDR2 from the germline V gene are SGHTA and FQGNSA. V dropped 1 base and J dropped 1 base, with 14 bases sitting between them. CDR3 sequence reads: CASSLGLSGLSYEQYF. As DNA, the CDR3 is TGTGCCAGCAGCTTAGGTTTGTCAGGGCTATCCTACGAGCAGTACTTC. Filled out from reference TRBV7-2 and TRBJ2-7, the complete variable domain reads GAGVSQSPSNKVTEKGKDVELRCDPISGHTALYWYRQSLGQGLEFLIYFQGNSAPDKSGLPSDRFSAERTGGSVSTLTIQRTQQEDSAVYLCASSLGLSGLSYEQYFGPGTRLTVT.

CDR3 residues: CASSSPGQPTGDTF. In DNA form, the CDR3 reads TGTGCCAGCAGCTCCCCCGGGCAGCCCACAGGGGACACCTTC. V and J are TRBV7-9 and TRBJ1-2, with TRBD1 matching 7 bases. Trimming cost V 4 bases and J 12 bases; bases outside gene matches: 14. The CDR3 has 14 residues. From germline, CDR1 is SEHNR and CDR2 FQNEAQ (reference sequence).

This sequence joins TRBV3-1 (or the pseudogene TRBV3-2) and TRBJ1-3; D gene unclear. The V gene's germline CDR1 is LGHDT and CDR2 YNNKEL (reference sequence). Trimming took off 4 bases at V and 3 bases at J, with 13 bases between the two ends. The length of the CDR3 is 15 residues. The CDR3 nucleotides read TGTGCCAGCAGCCGGCCCGGATTTAGTGGAAACACCATATATTTT. This gives the protein CASSRPGFSGNTIYF.

The chain employs TRBV7-2 and TRBJ2-5, with D possibly being TRBD1 (6 bases). With 1 base removed from V and 8 bases from J, the gap between germline ends came to 11 bases. The CDR3 length is 13 residues. Germline assignment: CDR1 SGHTA and CDR2 FQGNSA. In DNA form, the CDR3 reads TGTGCCAGCAGCTTAGGACAGGCGGCTACCCAGTACTTC. It codes for CASSLGQAATQYF.

The gene calls are TRBV6-5 and TRBJ1-2; 8 bases match TRBD1. Germline V gene lookup returns CDR1 MNHEY and CDR2 SVGAGI. The V segment lost 0 bases and the J segment 6 bases; nucleotides outside the gene matches: 3. The CDR3 loop spans 14 amino acids. The CDR3 here is CASSYSAQGDGYTF. As DNA, the CDR3 is TGTGCCAGCAGTTACTCGGCACAGGGGGATGGCTACACCTTC.

This clone was detected once. The genes are TRBV4-1 and TRBJ1-4, with 11 bases lining up with TRBD1. V lost 1 base and J lost 5; bases outside the gene matches: 3. From germline, CDR1 is MGHRA and CDR2 YSYEKL. The CDR3 is 16 amino acids. The CDR3 reads CASSQGGTGGNEKLFF. CDR3 bases: TGCGCCAGCAGCCAAGGAGGGACAGGGGGGAATGAAAAACTGTTTTTT.

This clone appeared a single time. The chain employs TRBV29-1 and TRBJ2-3, with D possibly TRBD2 on 5 matching bases. The CDR3 sequence is 12 residues long. Between the trimmed V and J ends, which lost 6 bases and 6 bases, there was a span of 13 bases. The germline V gene has CDR1 SQVTM and CDR2 ANQGSEA. The chain's CDR3 is CSVGLAQDTQYF. The CDR3 DNA reads as TGCAGCGTAGGACTGGCACAGGATACGCAGTATTTT.

This sequence joins TRBV5-6 and TRBJ2-1; 14 bases match TRBD2. This CDR3 is built from 16 residues. The junction had 4 bases not matched to a gene; V was cut back by 2 bases and J by 6 bases. Germline V gene sequence: CDR1 SGHDT, CDR2 YYEEEE. CDR3 sequence reads: CASSFPGLAGGNEQFF. The CDR3 DNA follows: TGTGCCAGCAGCTTCCCCGGACTAGCGGGAGGCAATGAGCAGTTCTTC.

V is TRBV5-1 and J is TRBJ1-4; 7 bases are shared with TRBD1. The CDR3 contains 15 residues. Germline lookup yields CDR1 SGHRS and CDR2 YFSETQ. J lost 3 bases, V lost 0 bases, and 2 bases had no gene match. CDR3 sequence reads: CASSLAGTANEKLFF. The CDR3 DNA sequence: TGCGCCAGCAGCTTGGCCGGGACAGCTAATGAAAAACTGTTTTTT.

The rearrangement uses TRBV6-5 and TRBJ1-3; D remains unclear. The CDR3 spans 15 residues. Germline V lookup: CDR1 MNHEY, CDR2 SVGAGI. Trimming removed 5 bases at V and 2 bases at J, with 13 bases between. The CDR3 protein is CASSTGPRAGNTIYF. In DNA form, the CDR3 reads TGTGCCAGCAGTACGGGCCCTCGCGCTGGAAACACCATATATTTT.

The rearrangement links TRBV10-3 to TRBJ1-5; TRBD1 agrees at 7 bases. J was trimmed by 9 bases and V by 8 bases; bases with no gene match: 13. The CDR3 is 14 residues long. The germline gives CDR1 ENHRY, CDR2 SYGVKD. The DNA of the CDR3 is TGTGCCATCCAAGGTGACAGGGAGGGTGGGCCCCAGCATTTT. Its protein product is CAIQGDREGGPQHF.

The chain has TRBV7-2 and TRBJ2-1; TRBD2 matches at 10 bases. CDR3 size: 15 residues. Germline trimming cut 2 bases from V and 10 bases from J; bases unmatched to any gene: 8. Germline-derived CDR1 and CDR2 are SGHTA and FQGNSA. The CDR3 region has the DNA TGTGCCAGCAGCTTATATCTAGCGGGAGAAGAGGAGCAGTTCTTC. The encoded protein is CASSLYLAGEEEQFF.

The chain couples TRBV18 to TRBJ2-7, with 9 bases matching TRBD1. The CDR3 extends over 16 amino acids. V shed 3 bases, J shed 5 bases, and the junction held 11 bases outside the gene matches. Germline-derived CDR1 and CDR2 are KGHSH and LQKENI. CDR3 region: CASSPGTGRLGDEQYF. The CDR3 DNA sequence: TGTGCCAGCTCACCTGGGACAGGGCGGTTGGGTGACGAGCAGTACTTC.

V and J are TRBV5-1 and TRBJ1-2; 7 nucleotides match TRBD1. The CDR3 extends over 17 amino acids. The junction had 9 bases not matched to a gene; V was cut back by 0 bases and J by 1 base. In germline, CDR1 is SGHRS, CDR2 YFSETQ. CDR3 sequence reads: CASSLGDREVGNYGYTF. The CDR3, as DNA: TGCGCCAGCAGCTTGGGTGACAGGGAAGTAGGTAACTATGGCTACACCTTC.

The chain links TRBV9 to TRBJ1-2; tentatively, D is TRBD1 (5 bases). CDR1 is SGDLS and CDR2 is YYNGEE in the germline V gene. Trimming took off 3 bases at V and 5 bases at J, with 8 bases between the two ends. The CDR3 contains 12 residues. The CDR3 spells CASSGDLYGYTF. The CDR3 coding sequence is TGTGCCAGCAGCGGGGACTTGTATGGCTACACCTTC.

The V and J genes are TRBV7-9 and TRBJ1-3; possibly TRBD1 for D (6 bases). The V gene's germline CDR1 is SEHNR and CDR2 FQNEAQ (reference sequence). Trimming shortened V by 4 bases and J by 2 bases, and 12 bases separated the two germline ends. The CDR3 covers 15 residues. The CDR3: CASSSNREAGNTIYF. In DNA form, the CDR3 reads TGTGCCAGCAGCTCAAACAGGGAGGCTGGAAACACCATATATTTT.

J is TRBJ2-7 and V is TRBV6-5, with 7 nucleotides matching TRBD1. Germline loops: CDR1 MNHEY, CDR2 SVGAGI. J lost 5 bases, V lost 2 bases, and 3 bases had no gene match. The CDR3 is 13 amino acids. The CDR3 is CASSYEGAHEQYF. The CDR3 DNA is TGTGCCAGCAGTTACGAGGGGGCGCACGAGCAGTACTTC.

The J gene is TRBJ2-1, the V gene TRBV7-2; 11 nucleotides agree with TRBD2. Germline lookup yields CDR1 SGHTA and CDR2 FQGNSA. The CDR3 has 17 residues. With V trimmed by 4 bases and J by 6 bases, 11 bases remained unmatched. This CDR3 reads CASSSRAFSGRGNEQFF. The CDR3 DNA reads TGTGCCAGCAGCTCGAGGGCCTTTAGCGGGAGGGGCAATGAGCAGTTCTTC.

The gene calls are TRBV6-5 and TRBJ2-7; no reliable D call. Per germline, CDR1 MNHEY and CDR2 SVGAGI. Trimming pared 2 bases from V and 2 bases from J, leaving 7 bases between. The length of the CDR3 is 13 residues. CDR3 coding DNA: TGTGCCAGCAGTTACGACGGAACCTACGAGCAGTACTTC. It specifies CASSYDGTYEQYF.

The chain employs TRBV7-9 and TRBJ2-1, with TRBD2 matching over 12 bases. V lost 4 bases and J lost 5; bases outside the gene matches: 6. This CDR3 contains 16 residues. Germline V gene data show CDR1 as SEHNR and CDR2 as FQNEAQ (reference sequence). The DNA for the CDR3 is TGTGCCAGCAGCTCCCCGACTAGCGGGAGCCACAATGAGCAGTTCTTC. This encodes CASSSPTSGSHNEQFF.

The J gene is TRBJ2-3, the V gene TRBV30, with D uncertain. Germline-derived CDR1 and CDR2 are GTSNPN and SVGIG (reference sequence). The CDR3 extends over 14 amino acids. V was cut by 1 base and J by 2 bases, with 10 bases left in between. CDR3 loop: CAWSAGPPTDTQYF. CDR3 nucleotide sequence: TGTGCCTGGAGTGCAGGACCCCCCACAGATACGCAGTATTTT. The whole variable domain, remainder taken from reference TRBV30 and TRBJ2-3, is SQTIHQWPATLVQPVGSPLSLECTVEGTSNPNLYWYRQAAGRGLQLLFYSVGIGQISSEVPQNLSASRPQDRQFILSSKKLLLSDSGFYLCAWSAGPPTDTQYFGPGTRLTVL.